This is a list of T cell receptor beta chains from one sample in a study of identical twins. TCRdb processed the 5' RACE reads anew with MiXCR; each CDR3 protein has one entry. This sample has 1.5 million to 2 million distinct CDR3 sequences, with about 30% found just once. Sequenced sample: cord blood. The source of these receptors is a newborn girl in good health. Both conserved end residues are part of each CDR3. The D gene is left open where the match is weak. Clone size appears in some rows only: once, few, many, or a class for an expanded clone.

clone_size j_call cdr3_length v_call d_call cdr3_aa cdr3_nt
NA TRBJ2-4 18 TRBV5-1 TRBD2 CASSGLSGGPRAKNIQYF TGCGCCAGCAGCGGCCTTAGCGGGGGGCCTAGGGCCAAAAACATTCAGTACTTC
few TRBJ2-7 15 TRBV6-5 NA CASSLRGIRPYEQYF TGTGCCAGCAGTTTGAGGGGGATACGGCCCTACGAGCAGTACTTC
few TRBJ2-5 12 TRBV28 TRBD2 CATRTSGSSQYF TGTGCCACACGGACTAGCGGGAGTAGCCAGTACTTC
once TRBJ2-4 15 TRBV20-1 TRBD1 CSARGGDRVIGIQYF TGCAGTGCTAGAGGGGGGGACAGGGTAATAGGCATTCAGTACTTC
few TRBJ2-7 14 TRBV5-8 NA CASSRRSGEYEQYF TGTGCCAGCAGCCGACGGTCAGGAGAATACGAGCAGTACTTC
few TRBJ2-7 12 TRBV10-3 NA CAISDPTVEQYF TGTGCCATCAGTGACCCGACAGTCGAGCAGTACTTC
few TRBJ1-5 16 TRBV20-1 NA CSARDSGTTPNQPQHF TGCAGTGCTAGAGATTCGGGCACTACCCCCAATCAGCCCCAGCATTTT
NA TRBJ2-7 14 TRBV4-1 NA CASSLLSNPGEQYF TGCGCCAGCAGCCTTCTCTCTAACCCCGGCGAGCAGTACTTC
NA TRBJ2-2 13 TRBV10-3 NA CATSEGYTGGLFF TGTGCCACGTCGGAGGGGTACACCGGGGGGCTGTTTTTT
many TRBJ1-1 11 TRBV5-1 NA CASSLAGEAFF TGTGCCAGCAGCTTAGCGGGAGAAGCTTTCTTT
few TRBJ1-5 14 TRBV6-4 NA CASSNTAFNQPQHF TGTGCCAGCAGCAACACAGCTTTCAATCAGCCCCAGCATTTT
few TRBJ1-2 13 TRBV11-1 TRBD1 CASSFGTGRGYTF TGTGCCAGCAGCTTCGGGACAGGTCGTGGCTACACCTTC
many TRBJ2-7 15 TRBV25-1 NA CASSDDRQGSYEQYF TGTGCCAGCAGTGATGACAGGCAGGGATCCTACGAGCAGTACTTC
few TRBJ2-2 13 TRBV30 NA CAKTGPTYGELFF TGTGCAAAGACAGGTCCCACCTACGGGGAGCTGTTTTTT
few TRBJ2-5 15 TRBV12-3/TRBV12-4 TRBD2 CASSSTSGGSETQYF TGTGCCAGCAGTTCGACTAGCGGGGGTAGCGAGACCCAGTACTTC
NA TRBJ1-5 14 TRBV28 NA CASRGFYSNQPQHF TGTGCCAGCAGGGGATTTTATAGCAATCAGCCCCAGCATTTT
NA TRBJ2-7 14 TRBV20-1 NA CSARWGSSSYEQYF TGCAGTGCTAGGTGGGGGTCGAGCTCCTACGAGCAGTACTTC
NA TRBJ2-2 15 TRBV5-1 TRBD2 CASSLLGGLAGELFF TGCGCCAGCAGCTTGCTGGGGGGACTAGCCGGGGAGCTGTTTTTT
many TRBJ1-2 14 TRBV6-1 NA CASSELDTNYGYTF TGTGCCAGCAGTGAATTGGACACAAACTATGGCTACACCTTC
few TRBJ2-7 13 TRBV27 NA CASSSVSSYEQYF TGTGCCAGCAGTTCCGTCAGCTCCTACGAGCAGTACTTC
NA TRBJ1-4 16 TRBV6-6 TRBD1 CASSYSTGGLDEKLFF TGTGCCAGCAGTTACTCGACAGGGGGCCTGGATGAAAAACTGTTTTTT
few TRBJ2-7 14 TRBV20-1 TRBD1 CSARGGTGVYEQYF TGCAGTGCTAGAGGTGGTACAGGGGTCTACGAGCAGTACTTC
few TRBJ2-5 12 TRBV7-9 NA CASSLLDPLPYF TGTGCCAGCAGCTTACTGGATCCCCTCCCGTACTTC
few TRBJ2-3 13 TRBV3-1 TRBD2 CASSQDIGRAQYF TGTGCCAGCAGCCAAGATATAGGGAGGGCGCAGTATTTT
NA TRBJ1-1 15 TRBV27 NA CASSAGHPMNTEAFF TGTGCCAGCAGTGCGGGACACCCGATGAACACTGAAGCTTTCTTT
few TRBJ2-5 14 TRBV5-1 TRBD1 CASSSETGQETQYF TGCGCCAGCAGCTCCGAGACAGGGCAAGAGACCCAGTACTTC
NA TRBJ2-5 16 TRBV7-2 NA CASSFRAGGSQETQYF TGTGCCAGCAGCTTTAGGGCAGGGGGGAGCCAAGAGACCCAGTACTTC
NA TRBJ2-7 13 TRBV5-1 NA CASSLATDYEQYF TGCGCCAGCAGCTTGGCCACGGACTACGAGCAGTACTTC
few TRBJ2-6 17 TRBV7-9 NA CASNHKIHRDGANVLTF TGTGCCAGCAACCACAAAATCCACAGGGATGGGGCCAACGTCCTGACTTTC
NA TRBJ2-7 15 TRBV20-1 TRBD2 CSARELAGVSYEQCF TGCAGTGCTAGAGAGTTAGCGGGGGTATCCTACGAGCAGTGCTTC
few TRBJ2-7 14 TRBV6-1 NA CASSNRGTPYEQYF TGTGCCAGCAGTAATAGGGGGACCCCCTACGAGCAGTACTTC
NA TRBJ2-2 14 TRBV28 TRBD1 CASSVTGAGPGLFF TGTGCCAGCAGTGTGACAGGGGCGGGCCCGGGGCTGTTTTTT
few TRBJ2-4 14 TRBV18 TRBD1 CASSPRQGTDIQYF TGTGCCAGCTCACCGAGACAGGGAACGGACATTCAGTACTTC
NA TRBJ1-5 16 TRBV5-1 NA CASSLVPGASNQPQHF TGCGCCAGCAGCTTGGTTCCGGGGGCGAGCAATCAGCCCCAGCATTTT
NA TRBJ2-4 13 TRBV7-2 NA CASSPARGHIQYF TGTGCCAGCAGCCCCGCCAGAGGACACATTCAGTACTTC
NA TRBJ2-3 16 TRBV20-1 NA CSARAGTSIVADTQYF TGCAGTGCTAGAGCCGGGACCTCCATCGTCGCAGATACGCAGTATTTT
many TRBJ1-2 12 TRBV2 NA CASSGTPDGYTF TGTGCCAGCAGTGGTACACCGGACGGCTACACCTTC
few TRBJ2-1 13 TRBV3-1 NA CASSPTPDNEQFF TGTGCCAGCAGCCCTACACCCGACAATGAGCAGTTCTTC
NA TRBJ2-7 12 TRBV18 NA CASSRGIYEQYF TGTGCCAGCTCACGAGGGATCTACGAGCAGTACTTC
few TRBJ2-2 15 TRBV29-1 TRBD1 CSVPRTGGKAGELFF TGCAGCGTTCCGAGGACAGGGGGTAAAGCCGGGGAGCTGTTTTTT
many TRBJ2-1 13 TRBV4-1 NA CASSRSDHNEQFF TGCGCCAGCAGCCGAAGTGACCACAATGAGCAGTTCTTC
many TRBJ2-1 15 TRBV4-1 NA CASSQERLAYNEQFF TGCGCCAGCAGCCAAGAGAGGCTAGCTTACAATGAGCAGTTCTTC
NA TRBJ2-1 15 TRBV4-1 TRBD2 CASSQKAGGYNEQFF TGCGCCAGCAGCCAAAAAGCGGGAGGGTACAATGAGCAGTTCTTC
NA TRBJ1-5 15 TRBV20-1 TRBD1 CSARSPRQGHQPQHF TGCAGTGCTAGATCGCCTAGACAGGGTCATCAGCCCCAGCATTTT
few TRBJ2-4 16 TRBV2 TRBD2 CASSLSGALAKNIQYF TGTGCCAGCAGCCTTAGCGGGGCTCTAGCCAAAAACATTCAGTACTTC